The T cell receptor beta chain described here comes from a study of molecular identifiers for immune sequencing clone quantification. This CDR3 has 15 amino acids. Per the germline V gene, CDR1 is MNHEY and CDR2 is SVGAGI. Germline trimming cut 4 bases from V and 9 bases from J; bases unmatched to any gene: 11. This clonotype showed up many times. As previously described, bulk TCR libraries were made using listed TCR primers. Using its own MiXCR run on the PCR reads, TCRdb lists one record per CDR3 protein. The sample contains around 320,000 distinct CDR3 sequences, roughly 24% of which appear only once. Libraries of naive CD8 T cells were made from approximately 20,000 to 1,000,000 sorted cells. They used 10%, 30% or 50% RNA.

The sequence derives from a human donor in good health. Some libraries in this study had Jurkat cell RNA spiked in. The sample comprised naive CD8+ T cells from blood, with Jurkat cell RNA spiked in. Subset indicated: FACS-sorted CD8+CD4-CCR7+CD45RA+ naive T cells. The chain has TRBV6-5 and TRBJ2-1, with 8 bases matching TRBD2. CDR3 sequence reads: CASSFATGGPGEQFF. CDR3 nucleotides: TGTGCCAGCAGTTTTGCTACGGGAGGGCCCGGTGAGCAGTTCTTC.